This passage covers 13 T cell receptor beta chains from one sample sequenced in a study of neoadjuvant nivolumab and ipilimumab in lung cancer. Libraries were prepared by immunoSEQ multiplex PCR; TCRdb keeps only in-frame clonotypes and omits some of them. The sample lists some 43,000 clones; 75% to 90% were seen once. Material: blood, obtained before neoadjuvant nivolumab, alone or with ipilimumab. All receptors derive from an adult with non-small cell lung cancer. Some clones in this sample may be carry-over from other donors' samples.

This clone is a singleton in its sample. This chain connects TRBV4-1 to TRBJ2-1; 11 positions match TRBD2. In germline, CDR1 is MGHRA, CDR2 YSYEKL. Trimming removed 4 bases from V and 10 bases from J; junction bases left unmatched: 15. The CDR3 has 17 amino acids. CDR3 nucleotides: TGCGCCAGCAGCCTCGGGGAACCGGGACTAGCGGAGGGGGAGCAGTTCTTC. It yields the protein CASSLGEPGLAEGEQFF.

The V call is TRBV29-1, the J call TRBJ2-1, with 10 bases that match TRBD2. CDR3 length: 18 residues. Germline V lookup: CDR1 SQVTM, CDR2 ANQGSEA. V dropped 4 bases and J dropped 0; count of bases not matched to a gene: 12. This CDR3 reads CSVGELAGLESSYNEQFF. For the CDR3, the DNA is TGCAGCGTTGGCGAACTAGCGGGACTAGAAAGCTCCTACAATGAGCAGTTCTTC.

The rearrangement joins TRBV18 to TRBJ2-7, with a tentative D call TRBD2 (6 bases). CDR3 length: 13 amino acids. Germline values: CDR1 KGHSH, CDR2 LQKENI. Trimming removed 3 bases from V and 5 bases from J, with 11 bases in between. The chain's CDR3 is CASSPARGNEQYF. CDR3 DNA sequence: TGTGCCAGCTCACCGGCGCGGGGCAACGAGCAGTACTTC.

This rearrangement joins TRBV7-6 to TRBJ2-3, with D hard to call. The CDR3 runs to 13 residues. Germline CDR1 reads SGHVS; CDR2 reads FNYEAQ. V shed 5 bases and J shed 10 bases, with 16 bases lying between them. CDR3 bases: TGTGCCAGCAGCCCAGCCACCCCGAGCTCGCAGTATTTT. Translation gives CASSPATPSSQYF.

This clone was seen only once. This chain joins TRBV11-2 and TRBJ2-2, with 7 positions matching TRBD1. The V gene's germline CDR1 is SGHAT and CDR2 FQNNGV. CDR3 length: 15 residues. The junction had 5 bases not matched to a gene; V was cut back by 5 bases and J by 2 bases. CDR3 sequence: CASSLRDSNTGELFF. In nucleotides, the CDR3 is TGTGCCAGCAGCCTCCGGGACAGCAACACCGGGGAGCTGTTTTTT.

The chain is built from TRBV19 and TRBJ1-2; D perhaps matches TRBD1 (5 bases). This CDR3 has 14 amino acids. With 3 bases removed from V and 6 bases from J, the gap between germline ends came to 14 bases. From germline, CDR1 is LNHDA and CDR2 SQIVND (reference sequence). The CDR3 DNA reads as TGTGCCAGTAGTATTACAGGTGAAAACAATGGCTACACCTTC. Translated, it gives CASSITGENNGYTF.

This chain links TRBV5-1 with TRBJ2-1; the match to TRBD2 covers 11 bases. This CDR3 has 15 amino acids. The junction had 7 bases not matched to a gene; V was cut back by 1 base and J by 10 bases. In germline, CDR1 is SGHRS, CDR2 YFSETQ. The chain's CDR3 is CASSLITSGSGEQFF. The CDR3 DNA reads TGCGCCAGCAGCTTGATCACTAGCGGGAGCGGGGAGCAGTTCTTC.

The rearrangement links TRBV5-1 to TRBJ2-3; 8 bases line up with TRBD2. The trim removed 5 bases at V and 6 bases at J, leaving 8 bases unmatched. The CDR3 is made up of 14 amino acids. Germline loops: CDR1 SGHRS, CDR2 YFSETQ. The CDR3: CASSTGTSADTQYF. The CDR3, as DNA: TGCGCCAGCAGTACCGGGACTAGTGCCGATACGCAGTATTTT.

This chain links TRBV7-3 with TRBJ2-1; a weak D match, TRBD2 (7 bases). The CDR3 sequence is 16 residues long. Germline V gene sequence: CDR1 SGHTA, CDR2 FQGTGA. Between the trimmed V and J ends, which lost 1 base and 5 bases, there was a span of 15 bases. CDR3 nucleotides: TGTGCCAGCAGCTTAAGGGGGCGGGAGCGGGACAATGAGCAGTTCTTC. Its translation: CASSLRGRERDNEQFF.

The chain recombines TRBV18 with TRBJ1-2; D gene uncertain. Germline assignment: CDR1 KGHSH and CDR2 LQKENI. V was clipped by 5 bases and J by 8 bases, with 15 bases between them. The CDR3 has 13 amino acids. The CDR3 DNA sequence: TGTGCCAGCTCAATAGTTCGGGAGCAAGGCTACACCTTC. The encoded protein is CASSIVREQGYTF.

The table lists this clone with a count of one. The J gene is TRBJ2-5, the V gene TRBV7-6; D unresolved. CDR3 length equals 13 residues. Germline V gene lookup returns CDR1 SGHVS and CDR2 FNYEAQ. Trimming removed 4 bases from V and 8 bases from J, with 14 bases in between. The CDR3 nucleotides read TGTGCCAGCAGCTCCAGCGCCTCAGTTACCCAGTACTTC. Amino acid sequence: CASSSSASVTQYF.

The chain combines TRBV18 with TRBJ2-3; tentative D call: TRBD2 (6 bases). Germline V lookup: CDR1 KGHSH, CDR2 LQKENI. Between the trimmed V and J ends, which lost 5 bases and 2 bases, there was a span of 14 bases. This CDR3 has 15 amino acids. The CDR3 region is CASSRSGGPTDTQYF. DNA of the CDR3: TGTGCCAGCTCAAGATCCGGGGGTCCCACAGATACGCAGTATTTT.

The J gene is TRBJ2-5, the V gene TRBV7-9; perhaps TRBD1 as D (6 bases). Germline V gene sequence: CDR1 SEHNR, CDR2 FQNEAQ (reference sequence). V dropped 2 bases and J dropped 4 bases, with 11 bases sitting between them. The CDR3 has 14 residues. CDR3 sequence: CASSLWGRGETQYF. The CDR3 nucleotides are TGTGCCAGCAGCTTATGGGGCAGGGGAGAGACCCAGTACTTC.